This T cell receptor (beta chain) derives from a study of T cells expressing NK-cell markers. This CDR3 is 13 amino acids long. Looked up from germline, CDR1 is MNHEY and CDR2 is SVGEGT. TCRdb reprocessed the 5' RACE reads, with one entry per CDR3 protein and no DNA. The sample has approximately 550,000 distinct CDR3 sequences. The chain couples TRBV6-2 or TRBV6-3 to TRBJ2-7; TCRdb's D call, TRBD1, is unchecked because there is no DNA. This clonotype originated in a man younger than 30 in good health. Sample: blood T cells: a sorted CD56 or NKG2C T cell subset, CD4+ or CD8+ T cells, or bulk PBMC T cells (not recorded which). CDR3 loop: CASTTPSAYEQYF.